This T cell receptor (beta chain) was obtained from a study of blood T cell repertoires in COVID-19. At the level of the study: Sites in the United States, Italy and Spain provided acute and convalescent COVID-19 samples. PBMCs, B-cell-depleted T cells, or T cells provided the cDNA or gDNA that made up the material.

Trimming left V 1 base short and J 9 bases short, with 16 bases between. There are 15 residues in the CDR3. Germline CDR1 reads MNHNS; CDR2 reads SASEGT. Study processing details: The assay estimated nucleated cells by amplifying reference gene primers. The protocol was immunoSEQ multiplex PCR, while the TCRdb copy is restricted to in-frame clones and leaves out a portion. The DNA was the basis for D and trimming; V, J and clone size are from that table. Found here are hundreds of thousands of clones, 87% of them singletons; the top ten hold roughly 6.4%. The source material was peripheral blood. This sequence originates from a man between 60 and 70 years old who had recovered from COVID-19. The chain joins TRBV6-1 to TRBJ2-1; D might be TRBD2 (7 bases). The CDR3 spells CASSEEGGGWVEQFF. The CDR3 DNA sequence: TGTGCCAGCAGTGAAGAAGGGGGGGGTTGGGTTGAGCAGTTCTTC.